This T cell receptor (beta chain) was retrieved from a study of spatial heterogeneity in lung cancer. Germline V CDR1 and CDR2: SNHLY, FYNNEI. The CDR3 has 12 amino acids. V lost 4 bases to trimming and J lost 6 bases, with 10 bases between them. Regarding time point: blood at routine non-recurrence follow-up after resection. TCRdb redid the calling of the 5' RACE reads with MiXCR, one entry per CDR3 protein. The sample has about 16,000 distinct CDR3 sequences, about 6% seen once. This clonotype was recorded many times. This specimen was PBMCs, taken at follow-up. This receptor was taken from a male donor with early-stage non-small cell lung cancer. The chain recombines TRBV2 with TRBJ2-7; no reliable D call. The CDR3 coding sequence is TGTGCCAGCAGTGCCCCCAGAGCCGAGCAGTACTTC. Translated, it gives CASSAPRAEQYF.